The 10 T cell receptor beta chains reported below all come from one sample, sequenced in a study of T cell responses to AZD1222 COVID-19 vaccine. TCRdb keeps only in-frame clones here, not all; method: immunoSEQ multiplex PCR. The table shows approximately 120,000 clones, with approximately 89% occurring only once. The sequenced sample was peripheral blood, obtained 28 days after the second AZD1222 dose. The receptors were gathered from an adult who received the AZD1222 COVID-19 vaccine.

V usage is TRBV28 and J usage is TRBJ2-7; 7 bases fit TRBD1. V was pared by 6 bases and J by 3 bases, with 5 bases of the junction left unmatched. The germline V gene encodes CDR1 MDHEN and CDR2 SYDVKM. The CDR3 loop spans 13 amino acids. CDR3 sequence: CASSVTGNYEQYF. The CDR3 DNA follows: TGTGCCAGCAGCGTGACAGGGAACTACGAGCAGTACTTC.

On this clone itself: Germline and junction disagree at one end, which may indicate a read error. The chain combines TRBV7-3 with TRBJ2-1; D remains unclear. The CDR3 extends over 15 amino acids. CDR1 is SGHTA and CDR2 is FQGTGA in the germline V gene. The CDR3 nucleotides are TGTGCCAACAGCTTATTAACAGTCTCCTACAATGAGCAGTTCTTC. This gives the protein CANSLLTVSYNEQFF.

This clone was recorded once. This chain uses TRBV29-1 with TRBJ2-7, with D perhaps being TRBD1 or TRBD2 (6 bases each). CDR3 length: 16 amino acids. Looked up from germline, CDR1 is SQVTM and CDR2 is ANQGSEA. Between the trimmed V and J ends, which lost 2 bases and 0 bases, there was a span of 17 bases. The DNA for the CDR3 is TGCAGCGTTGAATTTGGGGGGACATCTAACTCCTACGAGCAGTACTTC. Encoded protein: CSVEFGGTSNSYEQYF.

This rearrangement joins TRBV6-5 to TRBJ1-2, with 8 nucleotides matching TRBD1. In germline, CDR1 is MNHEY, CDR2 SVGAGI. Unmatched junction bases numbered 18, after V lost 11 bases and J lost 7 bases. There are 15 residues in the CDR3. In DNA, the CDR3 is TGTGCCCGTGATGCTAGGGCAGGGGGCAAGGTTGGCTACACCTTC. Translated, it gives CARDARAGGKVGYTF.

The CDR3 DNA is TGTGCCAGCGGCGGTATCGGGTCCTACGAGCAGTACTTC. Its translation: CASGGIGSYEQYF. V gene TRBV2 combines with J gene TRBJ2-7; D is unclear. Trimming left V 8 bases short and J 1 base short, with 12 bases between. There are 13 residues in the CDR3. Germline V lookup: CDR1 SNHLY, CDR2 FYNNEI.

The chain links TRBV14 to TRBJ2-7; D may correspond to TRBD1 or TRBD2 (6 bases each). V was shortened by 6 bases and J by 0 bases, with 9 bases between the two germline ends. CDR1 and CDR2 from the germline V gene are SGHDN and FVKESK. This CDR3 has 13 residues. The CDR3 sequence: CASSPGASYEQYF. The DNA for the CDR3 is TGTGCCAGCAGTCCGGGGGCCTCCTACGAGCAGTACTTC.

The chain carries TRBV7-9 and TRBJ1-5; 7 bases line up with TRBD1. CDR1 and CDR2 (germline): SEHNR, FQNEAQ (reference sequence). This CDR3 region has 16 residues. Germline trimming cut 1 base from V and 4 bases from J; bases unmatched to any gene: 7. In DNA form, the CDR3 reads TGTGCCAGCAGCTTAGGCCAGGGGGTTGGAAATCAGCCCCAGCATTTT. As protein: CASSLGQGVGNQPQHF.

About this clone: The identical CDR3 is also encoded by other nucleotide sequences in the sample. This chain's CDR3 is CASSRDSNQPQHF. The DNA of the CDR3 is TGTGCCAGCAGTAGGGACAGCAATCAGCCCCAGCATTTT. The rearrangement links TRBV6-4 to TRBJ1-5; D possibly corresponds to TRBD1 (5 bases). This CDR3 contains 13 residues. The germline CDR1 and CDR2 sequences are MRHNA and SNTAGT. Trimming took off 5 bases at V and 1 base at J, with 6 bases between the two ends.

V gene TRBV7-8 combines with J gene TRBJ1-2, with a possible D match to TRBD1 (6 bases). Trimming removed 3 bases from V and 3 bases from J, with 11 bases in between. Germline CDR1 reads SGHVS; CDR2 reads FQNEAQ. There are 14 residues in the CDR3. The CDR3 nucleotides read TGTGCCAGCAGCTTGCACAGGGCAGACTATGGCTACACCTTC. Residues: CASSLHRADYGYTF.

This rearrangement joins TRBV18 to TRBJ2-3, with unresolved D. The CDR3 has 14 residues. Germline V CDR1 and CDR2: KGHSH, LQKENI. With 1 base removed from V and 2 bases from J, the gap between germline ends came to 7 bases. The DNA of the CDR3 is TGTGCCAGCTCACCACGGGTCTCCACAGATACGCAGTATTTT. This sequence encodes CASSPRVSTDTQYF.